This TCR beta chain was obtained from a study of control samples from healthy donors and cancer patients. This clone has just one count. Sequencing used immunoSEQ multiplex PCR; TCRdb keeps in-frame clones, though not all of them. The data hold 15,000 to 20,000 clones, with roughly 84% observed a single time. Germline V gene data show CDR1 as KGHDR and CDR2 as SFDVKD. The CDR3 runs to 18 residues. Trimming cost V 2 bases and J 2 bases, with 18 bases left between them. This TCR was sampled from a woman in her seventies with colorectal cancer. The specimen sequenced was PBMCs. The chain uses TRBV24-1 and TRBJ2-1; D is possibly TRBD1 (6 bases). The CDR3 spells CATSDSWPTGETYNEQFF. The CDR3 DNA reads TGTGCCACCAGTGATTCCTGGCCGACAGGTGAAACCTACAATGAGCAGTTCTTC.